A single T cell receptor (beta chain) is shown here with its context. The data were obtained in a study of blood T cell repertoires in COVID-19. Study overall: Samples came from the United States, Italy and Spain, spanning acute and convalescent COVID-19.

Residents of 24 US areas, aged about 18 to 95 years, made up the participants. CDR3 size: 13 residues. V dropped 0 bases and J dropped 3 bases, with 5 bases sitting between them. Per the germline V gene, CDR1 is SGHNT and CDR2 is YENEEA. Data came from immunoSEQ multiplex PCR; TCRdb stores just in-frame clones and leaves some out. The sample records roughly 190,000 clones, approximately 73% being singletons. The TCR comes from a woman aged 50 to 65 with acute COVID-19. Sequenced material: PBMCs or T cells enriched from blood (not recorded which). J is TRBJ1-1 and V is TRBV11-3; no firm D call. DNA of the CDR3: TGTGCCAGCAGCTTAGATCAGGACACTGAAGCTTTCTTT. This translates into CASSLDQDTEAFF.